The T cell receptor beta chain under discussion was sequenced for a study of blood T cells in healthy people across ages. Aged roughly 6 to 95, donors were systemically healthy Caucasians from Russia. Researchers collected 7.5 to 10 milliliters of peripheral blood from every single donor. Turning to this clonotype: A read error may be the cause here, since a much bigger clone is one base away.

The CDR3 runs to 19 residues. Germline V gene lookup returns CDR1 SEHNR and CDR2 FQNEAQ (reference sequence). V gave up 2 bases and J gave up 0 bases; unmatched junction bases: 5. It was with a sample-barcoded 5' primer and a J-beta primer mix that a second PCR of about 6 to 12 cycles was run. Each cDNA molecule was tagged by a template-switch adaptor with 12 random nucleotides. MiXCR, run by TCRdb on the 5' RACE reads, gives a single entry per CDR3 protein. Of about 700,000 distinct CDR3 sequences detected, roughly 32% appear once; the ten largest clones hold approximately 15%. The sequence was collected from a woman aged 80 or older in good health. Sequencing was done on a sample of blood. The chain has TRBV7-9 and TRBJ2-1; 15 nucleotides agree with TRBD2. CDR3 in DNA: TGTGCCAGCAGCTTAATCGGGACTAGCGGGGGGAGCTCCTACAATGAGCAGTTCTTC. It encodes CASSLIGTSGGSSYNEQFF.